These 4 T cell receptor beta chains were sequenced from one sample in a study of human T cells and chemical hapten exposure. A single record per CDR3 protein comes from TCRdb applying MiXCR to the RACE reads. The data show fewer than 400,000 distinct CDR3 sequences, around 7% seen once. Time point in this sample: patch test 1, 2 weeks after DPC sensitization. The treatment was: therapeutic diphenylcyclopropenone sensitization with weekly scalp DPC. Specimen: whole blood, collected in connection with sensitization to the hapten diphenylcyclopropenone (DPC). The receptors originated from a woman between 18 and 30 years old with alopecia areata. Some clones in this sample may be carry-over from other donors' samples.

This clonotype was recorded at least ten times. CDR3 residues: CASNGRATDRLPYEQYF. The CDR3 DNA follows: TGTGCCAGCAATGGAAGAGCCACAGACCGCCTCCCTTACGAGCAGTACTTC. The chain uses TRBV2 and TRBJ2-7; D not resolved. The V end lost 7 bases, the J end lost 4 bases, and 26 bases lay between the germline ends. Germline CDR1 SNHLY, CDR2 FYNNEI. This CDR3 has 17 residues.

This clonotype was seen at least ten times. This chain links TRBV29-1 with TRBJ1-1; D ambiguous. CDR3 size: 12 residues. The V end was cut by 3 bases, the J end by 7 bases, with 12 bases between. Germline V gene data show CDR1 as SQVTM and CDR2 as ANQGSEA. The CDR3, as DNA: TGCAGCGTTGAGCGGGGTTTCCGTGAAGCTTTCTTT. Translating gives CSVERGFREAFF.

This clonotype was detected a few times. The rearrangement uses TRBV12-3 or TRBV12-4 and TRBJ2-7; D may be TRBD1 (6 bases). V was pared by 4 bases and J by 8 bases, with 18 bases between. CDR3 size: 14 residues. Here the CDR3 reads CASSSWDMGLKQYF. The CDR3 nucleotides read TGTGCCAGCAGTTCTTGGGACATGGGGCTGAAGCAGTACTTC.

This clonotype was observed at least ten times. DNA for the CDR3: TGTGCCAGCCCGGGGGTAGCGAGCGGCACAGATACGCAGTATTTT. It specifies CASPGVASGTDTQYF. The chain is built from TRBV2 and TRBJ2-3, with a tentative D call TRBD2 (6 bases). V lost 8 bases, J lost 1 base, and 16 bases lay in between. CDR3 length: 15 residues. Germline CDR1 and CDR2: SNHLY and FYNNEI. The full variable domain, completed using reference TRBV2 and TRBJ2-3, is EPEVTQTPSHQVTQMGQEVILRCVPISNHLYFYWYRQILGQKVEFLVSFYNNEISEKSEIFDDQFSVERPDGSNFTLKIRSTKLEDSAMYFCASPGVASGTDTQYFGPGTRLTVL.